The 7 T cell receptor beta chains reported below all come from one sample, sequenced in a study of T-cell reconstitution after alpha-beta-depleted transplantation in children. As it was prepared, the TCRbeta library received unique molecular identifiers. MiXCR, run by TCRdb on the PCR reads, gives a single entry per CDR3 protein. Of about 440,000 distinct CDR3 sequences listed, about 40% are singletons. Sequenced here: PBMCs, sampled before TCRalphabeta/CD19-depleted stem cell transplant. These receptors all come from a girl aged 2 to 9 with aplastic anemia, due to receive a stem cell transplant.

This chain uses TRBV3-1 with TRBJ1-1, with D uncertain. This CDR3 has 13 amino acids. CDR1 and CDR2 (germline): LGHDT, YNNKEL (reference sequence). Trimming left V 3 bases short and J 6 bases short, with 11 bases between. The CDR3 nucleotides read TGTGCCAGCAGCCAGGGTAGGACCTCTGAAGCTTTCTTT. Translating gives CASSQGRTSEAFF.

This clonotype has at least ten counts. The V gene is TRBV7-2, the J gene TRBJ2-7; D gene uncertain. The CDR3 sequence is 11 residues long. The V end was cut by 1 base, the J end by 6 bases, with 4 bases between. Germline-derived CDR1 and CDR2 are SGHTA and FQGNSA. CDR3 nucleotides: TGTGCCAGCAGCTTAGTGGTCGAGCAGTACTTC. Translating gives CASSLVVEQYF.

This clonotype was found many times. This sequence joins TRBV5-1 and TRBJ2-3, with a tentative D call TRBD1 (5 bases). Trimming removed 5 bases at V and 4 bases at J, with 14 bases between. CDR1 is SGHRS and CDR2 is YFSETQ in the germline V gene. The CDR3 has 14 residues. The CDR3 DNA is TGCGCCAGCAGTATTTCTGACAGCGCAGATACGCAGTATTTT. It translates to CASSISDSADTQYF.

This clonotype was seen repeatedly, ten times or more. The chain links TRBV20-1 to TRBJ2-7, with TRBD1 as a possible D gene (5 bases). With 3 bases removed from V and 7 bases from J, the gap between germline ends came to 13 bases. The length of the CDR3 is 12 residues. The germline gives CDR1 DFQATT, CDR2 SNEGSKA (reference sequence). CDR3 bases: TGCAGTGCTAGTATGGGGCCCCGGGAGCAGTACTTC. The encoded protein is CSASMGPREQYF.

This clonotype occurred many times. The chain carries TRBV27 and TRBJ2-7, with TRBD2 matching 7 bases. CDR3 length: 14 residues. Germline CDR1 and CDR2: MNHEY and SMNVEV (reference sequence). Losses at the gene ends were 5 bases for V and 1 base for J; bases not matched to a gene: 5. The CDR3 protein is CASSPLARSYEQYF. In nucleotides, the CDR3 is TGTGCCAGCAGTCCACTAGCGAGGTCCTACGAGCAGTACTTC.

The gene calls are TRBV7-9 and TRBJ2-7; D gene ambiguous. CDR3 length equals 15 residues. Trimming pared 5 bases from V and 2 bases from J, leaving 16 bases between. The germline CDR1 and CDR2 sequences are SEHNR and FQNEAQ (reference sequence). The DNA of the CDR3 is TGTGCCAGCAGCCCCGAGAACAGTTATCCCTACGAGCAGTACTTC. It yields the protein CASSPENSYPYEQYF.

CDR3 in DNA: TGTGCCAGCTCACCTCAGGAGTTCAACACCGGGGAGCTGTTTTTT. Translated, it gives CASSPQEFNTGELFF. The chain has TRBV18 and TRBJ2-2; D gene uncertain. Trimming removed 3 bases from V and 2 bases from J, with 10 bases in between. In germline, CDR1 is KGHSH, CDR2 LQKENI. This CDR3 comprises 15 residues.